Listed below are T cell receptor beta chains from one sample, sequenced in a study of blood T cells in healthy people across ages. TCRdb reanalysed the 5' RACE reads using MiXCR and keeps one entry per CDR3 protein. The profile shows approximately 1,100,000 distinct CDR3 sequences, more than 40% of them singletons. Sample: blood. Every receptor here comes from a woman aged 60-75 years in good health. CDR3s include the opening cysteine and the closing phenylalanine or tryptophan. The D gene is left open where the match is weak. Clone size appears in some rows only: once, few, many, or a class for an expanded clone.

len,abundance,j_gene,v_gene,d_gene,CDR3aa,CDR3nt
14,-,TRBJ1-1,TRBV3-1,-,CASSHTTGNTEAFF,TGTGCCAGCAGCCATACGACGGGGAACACTGAAGCTTTCTTT
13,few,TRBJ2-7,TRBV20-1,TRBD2,CSAHSGRQDEQYF,TGCAGTGCTCATAGCGGGAGGCAGGATGAGCAGTACTTC
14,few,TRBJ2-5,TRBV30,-,CAWTQDGGRETQYF,TGTGCCTGGACCCAGGACGGTGGGAGAGAGACCCAGTACTTC
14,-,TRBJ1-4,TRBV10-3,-,CAISATEIGEKLFF,TGTGCCATCAGTGCTACCGAAATTGGGGAAAAACTGTTTTTT
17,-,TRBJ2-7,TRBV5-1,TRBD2,CASSLGGGESSYNEQYF,TGCGCCAGCAGCTTGGGGGGAGGGGAGAGCTCCTACAATGAGCAGTACTTC
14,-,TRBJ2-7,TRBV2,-,CASSEAQGPYEQYF,TGTGCCAGCAGTGAAGCGCAGGGTCCCTACGAGCAGTACTTC
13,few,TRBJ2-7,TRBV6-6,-,CASSLVPQYEQYF,TGTGCCAGCAGCCTAGTGCCTCAATACGAGCAGTACTTC
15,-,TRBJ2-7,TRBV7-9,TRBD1,CASSHRDRGDNEQYF,TGTGCCAGCAGCCATCGGGACAGGGGCGACAATGAGCAGTACTTC
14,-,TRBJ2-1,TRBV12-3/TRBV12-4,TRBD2,CASSPTSGDNEQFF,TGTGCCAGCAGCCCGACTAGCGGAGACAATGAGCAGTTCTTC
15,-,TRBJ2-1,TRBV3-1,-,CASSQEIRGDNEQFF,TGTGCCAGCAGCCAAGAAATTAGGGGGGACAATGAGCAGTTCTTC
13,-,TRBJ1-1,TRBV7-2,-,CASTYTTDTEAFF,TGTGCCAGCACTTATACCACGGACACTGAAGCTTTCTTT
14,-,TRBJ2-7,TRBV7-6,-,CASSPVEDSYEQYF,TGTGCCAGCAGCCCGGTTGAGGACTCCTACGAGCAGTACTTC
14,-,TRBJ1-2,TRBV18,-,CASSLYSGPYGYTF,TGTGCCAGCTCACTTTACAGCGGCCCCTATGGCTACACCTTC
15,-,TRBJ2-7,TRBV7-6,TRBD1,CANSPGQGVLAEQYF,TGTGCCAACAGCCCTGGACAGGGGGTCCTGGCCGAGCAGTACTTC
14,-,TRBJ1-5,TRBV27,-,CASSLSAGNQPQHF,TGTGCCAGCAGTTTATCGGCCGGTAATCAGCCCCAGCATTTT
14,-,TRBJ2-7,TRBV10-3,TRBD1,CAIGVGTGSYEQYF,TGTGCCATCGGGGTTGGGACAGGTTCCTACGAGCAGTACTTC
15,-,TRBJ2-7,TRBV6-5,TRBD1,CASIPGQGGLYEQYF,TGTGCCAGCATTCCGGGACAGGGGGGCCTCTACGAGCAGTACTTC
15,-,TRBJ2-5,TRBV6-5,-,CASSCSGANQETQYF,TGTGCCAGCAGTTGTAGCGGTGCAAACCAAGAGACCCAGTACTTC
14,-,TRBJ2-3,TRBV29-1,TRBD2,CSVGYSGGTGTQYF,TGCAGCGTTGGATACAGCGGGGGAACGGGTACGCAGTATTTT
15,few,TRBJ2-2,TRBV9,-,CASSVLSGSTGELFF,TGTGCCAGCAGCGTCCTTAGCGGTAGCACCGGGGAGCTGTTTTTT
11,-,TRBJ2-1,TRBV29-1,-,CSGGQLAKQFF,TGCAGCGGTGGGCAGCTAGCCAAGCAGTTCTTC
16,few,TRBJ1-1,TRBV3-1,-,CASSRFPDSAETEAFF,TGTGCCAGCAGCCGGTTCCCTGATTCGGCGGAGACTGAAGCTTTCTTT
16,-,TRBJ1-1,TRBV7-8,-,CASSLGVSQLNTEAFF,TGTGCCAGCAGCTTAGGGGTCAGCCAATTGAACACTGAAGCTTTCTTT
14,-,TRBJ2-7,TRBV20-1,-,CSASVGQFTYEQYF,TGCAGTGCTAGTGTGGGACAATTTACCTACGAGCAGTACTTC
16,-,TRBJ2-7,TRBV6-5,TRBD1,CASSYSRQGARYEQYF,TGTGCCAGCAGTTACTCTAGACAGGGGGCGCGGTACGAGCAGTACTTC
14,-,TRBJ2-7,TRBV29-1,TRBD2,CSVDRLAGTYEQYF,TGCAGCGTCGATCGACTAGCGGGTACCTACGAGCAGTACTTC
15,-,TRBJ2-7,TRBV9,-,CASSPLQGSLYEQYF,TGTGCCAGCAGCCCGCTCCAGGGATCCCTCTACGAGCAGTACTTC
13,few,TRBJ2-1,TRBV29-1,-,CSVIPGVSNEQFF,TGCAGCGTTATCCCGGGAGTCTCCAATGAGCAGTTCTTC
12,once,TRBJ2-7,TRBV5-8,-,CASTLASYEQYF,TGTGCCAGCACTCTAGCATCCTACGAGCAGTACTTC
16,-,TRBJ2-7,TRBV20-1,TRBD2,CSANGQDSGTSYEQYF,TGCAGTGCAAACGGGCAGGATAGCGGGACCTCCTACGAGCAGTACTTC
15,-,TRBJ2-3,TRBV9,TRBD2,CASSIAGASTDTQYF,TGTGCCAGCAGCATAGCGGGTGCTAGCACAGATACGCAGTATTTT
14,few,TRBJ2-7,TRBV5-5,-,CASSLGGTLHEQYF,TGTGCCAGCAGCTTGGGCGGGACCCTGCACGAGCAGTACTTC
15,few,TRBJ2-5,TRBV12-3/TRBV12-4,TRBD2,CASSFLAGGGNEQYF,TGTGCCAGCAGTTTCTTGGCGGGGGGCGGCAATGAGCAGTACTTC
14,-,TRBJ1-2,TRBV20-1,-,CSARTKGGVGGYTF,TGCAGTGCTAGAACAAAGGGGGGGGTAGGGGGCTACACCTTC
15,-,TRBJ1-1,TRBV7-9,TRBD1,CASSSTGAMNTEAFF,TGTGCCAGCAGCTCGACAGGGGCTATGAACACTGAAGCTTTCTTT
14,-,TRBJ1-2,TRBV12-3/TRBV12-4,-,CASSFTRVNYGYTF,TGTGCCAGCAGTTTCACCAGGGTGAACTATGGCTACACCTTC
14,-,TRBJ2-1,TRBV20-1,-,CSARRSTGFYEQFF,TGCAGTGCTAGAAGGTCTACGGGCTTCTATGAGCAGTTCTTC
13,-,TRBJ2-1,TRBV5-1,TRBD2,CASFRAGLNEQFF,TGCGCCAGTTTCCGAGCGGGATTGAATGAGCAGTTCTTC
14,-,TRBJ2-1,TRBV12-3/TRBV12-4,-,CASTPSGDYNEQFF,TGTGCCAGCACCCCGTCGGGGGATTACAATGAGCAGTTCTTC
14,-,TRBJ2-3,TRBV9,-,CASTRSSSTDTQYF,TGTGCCAGCACTCGGAGTTCTAGCACAGATACGCAGTATTTT
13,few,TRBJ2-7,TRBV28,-,CASQRQGPYEQYF,TGTGCCTCTCAGAGGCAGGGACCCTACGAGCAGTACTTC